Included here is one T cell receptor (beta chain) sequence, with context. Compared with germline, one end of the junction differs, possibly owing to a read error. The germline CDR1 and CDR2 sequences are SGHVS and FNYEAQ. The CDR3 is 18 residues long. This entry comes from a study of blood T cell repertoires in COVID-19. The protocol was immunoSEQ multiplex PCR, while the TCRdb copy is restricted to in-frame clones and leaves out a portion. The sample yields over 200,000 clones, roughly 80% seen once. Material: peripheral blood. This chain joins TRBV7-6 and TRBJ1-1; 8 bases align to TRBD1. The clonotype comes from a human donor in a cohort sampled during active COVID-19. The CDR3 loop is CASSIANGTGQISTEAFF. The CDR3 region has the DNA TGTGCCAGCAGCATAGCGAACGGGACAGGTCAAATCTCGACTGAAGCTTTCTTT.